This T cell receptor beta chain was observed in a study of blood T cell repertoires in COVID-19. On the study more broadly: Specimens from acute and convalescent COVID-19 originated in the United States, Italy and Spain. T cells, B-cell-depleted T cells, or PBMCs provided the cDNA or gDNA that served as material.

Enrollment of patients from Seattle took place during active infection, with longitudinal follow-up. The CDR3 runs 14 residues. Germline V gene data show CDR1 as SGDLS and CDR2 as YYNGEE. With V trimmed by 2 bases and J by 4 bases, 3 bases remained unmatched. As originally analysed: Nucleated cell number was recorded as an estimate derived from reference gene primer amplification. TCRdb keeps only in-frame clones here, not all; method: immunoSEQ multiplex PCR. Clone size and V and J calls were adopted from that table, with D and trimming inferred from the DNA. The sample yields about 180,000 clones, approximately 78% seen once.

V and J are TRBV9 and TRBJ1-2; 9 bases line up with TRBD1. The receptor comes from a woman of 80 years or more with COVID-19, enrolled during active disease. Sequencing was carried out using peripheral blood. CDR3 bases: TGTGCCAGCAGCGTCAGGACAGGGGCCTATGGCTACACCTTC. Its translation is CASSVRTGAYGYTF. The full variable domain, rest sourced from reference TRBV9 and TRBJ1-2, is DSGVTQTPKHLITATGQRVTLRCSPRSGDLSVYWYQQSLDQGLQFLIQYYNGEERAKGNILERFSAQQFPDLHSELNLSSLELGDSALYFCASSVRTGAYGYTFGSGTRLTVV.